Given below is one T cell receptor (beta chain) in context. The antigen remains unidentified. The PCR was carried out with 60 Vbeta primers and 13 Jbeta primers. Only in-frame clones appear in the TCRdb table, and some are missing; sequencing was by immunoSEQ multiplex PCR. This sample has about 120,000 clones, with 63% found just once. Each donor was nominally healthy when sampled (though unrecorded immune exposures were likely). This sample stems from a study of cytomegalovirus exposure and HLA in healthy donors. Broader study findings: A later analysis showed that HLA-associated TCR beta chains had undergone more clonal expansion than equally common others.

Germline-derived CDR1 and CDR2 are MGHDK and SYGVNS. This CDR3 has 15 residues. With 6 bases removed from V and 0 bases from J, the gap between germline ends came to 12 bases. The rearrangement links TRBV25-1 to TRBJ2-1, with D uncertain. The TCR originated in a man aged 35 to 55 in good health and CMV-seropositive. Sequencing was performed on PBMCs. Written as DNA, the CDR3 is TGTGCCAGCAGAGATCAAATGAGCTCCTACAATGAGCAGTTCTTC. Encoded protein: CASRDQMSSYNEQFF.